This T cell receptor beta chain was found in a study of shared clonotypes between healthy human individuals. This clone was found a few times. Germline V gene data show CDR1 as MNHEY and CDR2 as SVGAGI. The CDR3 covers 15 residues. The ends were cut back, 1 base at V and 6 bases at J, with 15 bases in the middle. Assay: immunoSEQ multiplex PCR; the TCRdb copy retains only in-frame clones and omits some. The sample contains hundreds of thousands of clones, around two thirds of which appear only once. Material: memory CD4+ T cells sorted from blood. Stated subset: CD45RA-negative fraction. The receptor was derived from a woman aged 30 to 39 in good health. The rearrangement joins TRBV6-5 to TRBJ1-1; D not resolved. CDR3 DNA: TGTGCCAGCAGTTACTTCGGGCCCTCGGGATCTGAAGCTTTCTTT. Its translation is CASSYFGPSGSEAFF.